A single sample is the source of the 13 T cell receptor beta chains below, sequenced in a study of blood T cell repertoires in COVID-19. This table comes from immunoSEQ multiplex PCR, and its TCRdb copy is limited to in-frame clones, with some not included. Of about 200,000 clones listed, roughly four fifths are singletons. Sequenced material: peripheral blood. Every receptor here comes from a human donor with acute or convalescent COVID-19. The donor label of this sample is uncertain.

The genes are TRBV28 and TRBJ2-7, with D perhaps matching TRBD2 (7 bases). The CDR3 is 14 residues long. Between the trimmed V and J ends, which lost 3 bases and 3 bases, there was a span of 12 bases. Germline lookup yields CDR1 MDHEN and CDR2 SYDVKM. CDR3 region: CASSLRGGGYEQYF. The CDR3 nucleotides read TGTGCCAGCAGTTTGAGGGGGGGCGGCTACGAGCAGTACTTC.

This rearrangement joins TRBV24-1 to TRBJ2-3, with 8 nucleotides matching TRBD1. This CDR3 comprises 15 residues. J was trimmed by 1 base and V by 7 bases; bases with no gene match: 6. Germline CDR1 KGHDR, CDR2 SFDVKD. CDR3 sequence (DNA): TGTGCCACCAGGAATGGACAGGGAGGCACAGATACGCAGTATTTT. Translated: CATRNGQGGTDTQYF.

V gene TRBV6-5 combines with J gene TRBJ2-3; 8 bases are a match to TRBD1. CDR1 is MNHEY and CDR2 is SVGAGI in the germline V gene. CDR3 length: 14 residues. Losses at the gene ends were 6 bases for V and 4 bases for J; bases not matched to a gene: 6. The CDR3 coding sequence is TGTGCCAGCAGCCTTCCAGGGGGCGCAGATACGCAGTATTTT. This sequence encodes CASSLPGGADTQYF.

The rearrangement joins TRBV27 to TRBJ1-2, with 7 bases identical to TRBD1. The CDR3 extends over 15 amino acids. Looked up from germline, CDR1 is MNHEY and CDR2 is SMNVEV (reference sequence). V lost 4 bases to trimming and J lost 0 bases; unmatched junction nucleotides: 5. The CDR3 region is CASSSRTGTNYGYTF. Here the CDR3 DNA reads TGTGCCAGCAGTTCCAGGACAGGTACTAACTATGGCTACACCTTC.

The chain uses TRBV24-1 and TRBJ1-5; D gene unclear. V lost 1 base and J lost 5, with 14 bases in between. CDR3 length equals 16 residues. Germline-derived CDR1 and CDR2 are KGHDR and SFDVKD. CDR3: CATSDFGEGADQPQHF. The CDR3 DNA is TGTGCCACCAGTGATTTCGGGGAAGGTGCTGATCAGCCCCAGCATTTT.

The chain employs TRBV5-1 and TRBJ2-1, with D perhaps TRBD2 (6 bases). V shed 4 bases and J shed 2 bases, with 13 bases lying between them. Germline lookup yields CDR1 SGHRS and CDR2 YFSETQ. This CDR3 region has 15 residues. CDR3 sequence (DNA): TGCGCCAGCAGCCCTGACGGGAGTCCCTACAATGAGCAGTTCTTC. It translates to CASSPDGSPYNEQFF.

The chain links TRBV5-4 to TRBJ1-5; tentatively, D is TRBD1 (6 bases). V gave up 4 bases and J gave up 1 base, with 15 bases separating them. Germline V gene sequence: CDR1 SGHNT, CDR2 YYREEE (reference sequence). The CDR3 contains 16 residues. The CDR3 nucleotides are TGTGCCAGCAGCATTGGGGGGGGCTTGAGCAATCAGCCCCAGCATTTT. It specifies CASSIGGGLSNQPQHF.

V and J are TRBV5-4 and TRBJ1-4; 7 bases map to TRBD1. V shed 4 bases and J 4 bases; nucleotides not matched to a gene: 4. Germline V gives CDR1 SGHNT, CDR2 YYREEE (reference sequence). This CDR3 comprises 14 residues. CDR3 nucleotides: TGTGCCAGCAGCCCGGGACAGCGTAATGAAAAACTGTTTTTT. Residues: CASSPGQRNEKLFF. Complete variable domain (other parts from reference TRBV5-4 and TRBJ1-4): ETGVTQSPTHLIKTRGQQVTLRCSSQSGHNTVSWYQQALGQGPQFIFQYYREEENGRGNFPPRFSGLQFPNYSSELNVNALELDDSALYLCASSPGQRNEKLFFGSGTQLSVL.

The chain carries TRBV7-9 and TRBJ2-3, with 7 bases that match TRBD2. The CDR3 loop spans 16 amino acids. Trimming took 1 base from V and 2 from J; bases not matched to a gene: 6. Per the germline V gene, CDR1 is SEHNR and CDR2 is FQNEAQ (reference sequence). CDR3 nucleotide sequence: TGTGCCAGCAGCTTAGGGCTAGCGGAGACCACAGATACGCAGTATTTT. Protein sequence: CASSLGLAETTDTQYF.

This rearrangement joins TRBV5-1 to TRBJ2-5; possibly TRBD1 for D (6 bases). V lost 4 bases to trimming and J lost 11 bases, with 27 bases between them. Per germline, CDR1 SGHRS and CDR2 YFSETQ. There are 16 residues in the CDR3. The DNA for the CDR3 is TGCGCCAGCAGCCGGGTGCCCGGGACAAACCCAAGAGGGCAGTACTTC. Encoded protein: CASSRVPGTNPRGQYF. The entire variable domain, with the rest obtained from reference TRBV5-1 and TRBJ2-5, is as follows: KAGVTQTPRYLIKTRGQQVTLSCSPISGHRSVSWYQQTPGQGLQFLFEYFSETQRNKGNFPGRFSGRQFSNSRSEMNVSTLELGDSALYLCASSRVPGTNPRGQYFGPGTRLLVL.

CDR3 DNA sequence: TGTGCCAGCAGTTACTCGCAGGGAAGGAACTATGGCTACACCTTC. The encoded protein is CASSYSQGRNYGYTF. The chain recombines TRBV6-5 with TRBJ1-2, with D perhaps TRBD1 (5 bases). The germline gives CDR1 MNHEY, CDR2 SVGAGI. Trimming pared 0 bases from V and 2 bases from J, leaving 10 bases between. The CDR3 contains 15 residues.

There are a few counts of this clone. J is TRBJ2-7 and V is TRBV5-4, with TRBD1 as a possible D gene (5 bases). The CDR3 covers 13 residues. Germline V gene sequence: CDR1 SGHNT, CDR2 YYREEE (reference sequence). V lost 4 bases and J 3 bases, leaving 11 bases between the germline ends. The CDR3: CASSPDSYYEQYF. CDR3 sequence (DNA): TGTGCCAGCAGCCCTGACAGCTACTACGAGCAGTACTTC.

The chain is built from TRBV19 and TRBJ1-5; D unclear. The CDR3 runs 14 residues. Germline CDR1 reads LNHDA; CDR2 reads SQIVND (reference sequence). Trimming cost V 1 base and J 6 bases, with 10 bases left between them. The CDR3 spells CASSIADGGQPQHF. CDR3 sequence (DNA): TGTGCCAGTAGTATAGCGGACGGAGGTCAGCCCCAGCATTTT.